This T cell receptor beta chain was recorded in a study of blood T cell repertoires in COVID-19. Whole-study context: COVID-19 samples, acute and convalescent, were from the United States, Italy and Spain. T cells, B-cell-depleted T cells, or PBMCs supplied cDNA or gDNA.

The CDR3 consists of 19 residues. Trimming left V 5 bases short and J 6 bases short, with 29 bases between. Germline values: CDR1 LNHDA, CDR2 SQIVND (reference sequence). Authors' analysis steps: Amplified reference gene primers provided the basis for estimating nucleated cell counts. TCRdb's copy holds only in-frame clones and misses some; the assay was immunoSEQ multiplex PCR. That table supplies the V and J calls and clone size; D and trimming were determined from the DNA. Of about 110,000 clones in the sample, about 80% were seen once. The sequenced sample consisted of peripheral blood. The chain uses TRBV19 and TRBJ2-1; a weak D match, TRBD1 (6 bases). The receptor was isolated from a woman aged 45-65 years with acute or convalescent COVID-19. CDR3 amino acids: CASSSSEALDRLEVNEQFF. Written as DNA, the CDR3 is TGTGCCAGTAGTTCCTCCGAAGCCCTGGACAGATTAGAGGTCAATGAGCAGTTCTTC.